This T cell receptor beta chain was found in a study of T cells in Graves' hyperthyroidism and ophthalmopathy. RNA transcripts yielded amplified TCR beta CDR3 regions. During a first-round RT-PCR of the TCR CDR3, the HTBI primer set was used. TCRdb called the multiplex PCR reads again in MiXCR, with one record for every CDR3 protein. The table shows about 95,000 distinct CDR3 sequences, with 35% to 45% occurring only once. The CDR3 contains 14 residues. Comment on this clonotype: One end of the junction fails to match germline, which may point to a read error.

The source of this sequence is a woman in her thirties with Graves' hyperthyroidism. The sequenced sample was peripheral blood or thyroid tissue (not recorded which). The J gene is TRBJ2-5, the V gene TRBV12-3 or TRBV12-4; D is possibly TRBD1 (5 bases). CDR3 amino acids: CASSYSQDNQPQCF. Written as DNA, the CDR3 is TGTGCCAGCAGTTACTCCCAGGACAATCAGCCCCAGTGCTTC.